The source of this TCR beta chain is a study of blood T cell repertoires in COVID-19. As for the study in general: Both acute and convalescent COVID-19 samples were obtained from the United States, Italy and Spain. The analysed material was cDNA or gDNA that came from T cells, B-cell-depleted T cells, or PBMCs.

Germline trimming cut 4 bases from V and 3 bases from J; bases unmatched to any gene: 5. This CDR3 has 15 residues. Germline values: CDR1 SGHRS, CDR2 YFSETQ. Authors' data handling: Using reference gene primer amplification, nucleated cell counts were estimated. Assay: immunoSEQ multiplex PCR; the TCRdb copy retains only in-frame clones and omits some. Clone size and V and J calls were adopted from that table, with D and trimming inferred from the DNA. Counted here are 180,000 or so clones, around 82% occurring once; the ten biggest clones make up over 7.5%. This receptor was obtained from a woman of 80 years or more with acute or convalescent COVID-19. The chain employs TRBV5-1 and TRBJ2-3; 10 nucleotides agree with TRBD2. Sequenced: peripheral blood. CDR3: CASSARTSGTDTQYF. In DNA, the CDR3 is TGCGCCAGCAGCGCACGGACTAGCGGAACAGATACGCAGTATTTT.